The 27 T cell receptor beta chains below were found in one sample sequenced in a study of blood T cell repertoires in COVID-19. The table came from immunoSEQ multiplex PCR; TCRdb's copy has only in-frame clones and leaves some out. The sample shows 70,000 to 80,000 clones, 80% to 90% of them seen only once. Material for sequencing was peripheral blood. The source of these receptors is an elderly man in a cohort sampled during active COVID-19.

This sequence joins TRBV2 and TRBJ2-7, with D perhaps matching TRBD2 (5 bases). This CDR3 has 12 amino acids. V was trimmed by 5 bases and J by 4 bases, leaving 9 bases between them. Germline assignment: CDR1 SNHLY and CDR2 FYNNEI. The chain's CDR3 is CASSWTDYEQYF. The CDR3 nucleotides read TGTGCCAGCAGTTGGACTGATTACGAGCAGTACTTC. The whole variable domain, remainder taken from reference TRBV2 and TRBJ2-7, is EPEVTQTPSHQVTQMGQEVILRCVPISNHLYFYWYRQILGQKVEFLVSFYNNEISEKSEIFDDQFSVERPDGSNFTLKIRSTKLEDSAMYFCASSWTDYEQYFGPGTRLTVT.

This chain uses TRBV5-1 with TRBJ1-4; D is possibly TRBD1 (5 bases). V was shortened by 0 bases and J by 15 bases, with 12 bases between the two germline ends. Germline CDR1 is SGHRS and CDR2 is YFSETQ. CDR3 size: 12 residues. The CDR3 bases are TGCGCCAGCAGCTTGGGGACGGGGGGTATGTTTTTT. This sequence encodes CASSLGTGGMFF.

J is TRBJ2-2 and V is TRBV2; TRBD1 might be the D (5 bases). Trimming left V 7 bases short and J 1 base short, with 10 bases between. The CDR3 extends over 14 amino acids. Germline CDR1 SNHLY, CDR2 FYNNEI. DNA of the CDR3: TGTGCCAGCACGAACAGGAGGAACACCGGGGAGCTGTTTTTT. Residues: CASTNRRNTGELFF. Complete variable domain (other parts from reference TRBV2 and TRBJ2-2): EPEVTQTPSHQVTQMGQEVILRCVPISNHLYFYWYRQILGQKVEFLVSFYNNEISEKSEIFDDQFSVERPDGSNFTLKIRSTKLEDSAMYFCASTNRRNTGELFFGEGSRLTVL.

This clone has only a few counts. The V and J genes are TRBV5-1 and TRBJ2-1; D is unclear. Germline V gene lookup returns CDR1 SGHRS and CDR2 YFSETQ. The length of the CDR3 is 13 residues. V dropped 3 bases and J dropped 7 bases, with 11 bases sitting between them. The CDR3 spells CASSSWSRNEQFF. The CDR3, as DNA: TGCGCCAGCAGCTCTTGGAGCCGAAATGAGCAGTTCTTC.

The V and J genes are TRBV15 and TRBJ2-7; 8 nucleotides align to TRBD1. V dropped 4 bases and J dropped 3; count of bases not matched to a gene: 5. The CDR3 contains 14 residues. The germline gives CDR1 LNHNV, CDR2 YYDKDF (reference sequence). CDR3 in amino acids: CATSIQGADYEQYV. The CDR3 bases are TGTGCCACCAGCATTCAGGGGGCGGACTACGAGCAGTACGTC.

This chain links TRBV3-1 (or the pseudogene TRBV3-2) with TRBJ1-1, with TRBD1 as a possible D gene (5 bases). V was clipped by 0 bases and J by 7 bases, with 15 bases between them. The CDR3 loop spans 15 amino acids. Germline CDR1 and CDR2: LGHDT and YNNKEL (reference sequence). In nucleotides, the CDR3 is TGTGCCAGCAGCCAAGATGGGGCAGGTAGAATTGAAGCTTTCTTT. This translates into CASSQDGAGRIEAFF.

This CDR3 is CASSQPTGGRYNEQFF. DNA of the CDR3: TGTGCCAGCAGCCAGCCGACAGGTGGGAGATACAATGAGCAGTTCTTC. The rearrangement uses TRBV11-2 and TRBJ2-1; tentatively, D is TRBD1 (6 bases). The CDR3 has 16 residues. Trimming pared 5 bases from V and 4 bases from J, leaving 18 bases between. The germline CDR1 and CDR2 sequences are SGHAT and FQNNGV.

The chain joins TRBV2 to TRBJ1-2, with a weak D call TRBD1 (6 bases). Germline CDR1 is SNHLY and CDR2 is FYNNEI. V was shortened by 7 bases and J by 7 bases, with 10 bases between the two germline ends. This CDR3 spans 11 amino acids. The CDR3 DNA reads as TGTGCCAGCATTGGGGGCGGTGGCTACACCTTC. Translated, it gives CASIGGGGYTF.

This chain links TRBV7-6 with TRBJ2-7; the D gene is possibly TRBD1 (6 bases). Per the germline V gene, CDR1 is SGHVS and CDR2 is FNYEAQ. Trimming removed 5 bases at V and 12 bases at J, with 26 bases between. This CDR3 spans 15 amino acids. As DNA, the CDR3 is TGTGCCAGCAGCCACCCAGGGCAGGGGAACGCCTACGTGTACTTC. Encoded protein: CASSHPGQGNAYVYF.

The CDR3 coding sequence is TGTGCCAGCAGGGCAGGGTATTCTTCCGAGCAGTACGTC. This translates into CASRAGYSSEQYV. This rearrangement joins TRBV6-6 to TRBJ2-7, with D perhaps TRBD1 (5 bases). The V end lost 6 bases, the J end lost 6 bases, and 15 bases lay between the germline ends. Germline V gene data show CDR1 as MNHNY and CDR2 as SVGAGI (reference sequence). The CDR3 loop spans 13 amino acids.

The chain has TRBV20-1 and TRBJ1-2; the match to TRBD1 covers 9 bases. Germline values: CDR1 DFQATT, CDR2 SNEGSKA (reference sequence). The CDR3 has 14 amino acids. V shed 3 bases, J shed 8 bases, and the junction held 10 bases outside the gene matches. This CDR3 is CSASDAGTGSGYTF. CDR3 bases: TGCAGTGCTAGTGATGCCGGGACAGGGTCCGGCTACACCTTC.

The CDR3 region is CASSQASLYGELFF. The CDR3, as DNA: TGTGCCAGCAGCCAAGCGAGCTTGTACGGGGAGCTGTTTTTT. V gene TRBV3-1 (or the pseudogene TRBV3-2) combines with J gene TRBJ2-2; the D is unclear. Germline V gives CDR1 LGHDT, CDR2 YNNKEL (reference sequence). V was clipped by 1 base and J by 7 bases, with 10 bases between them. This CDR3 comprises 14 residues.

CDR3 coding DNA: TGTGCCAGTAGTATGGATTGGACAGGACAACCGTATTTT. This codes for CASSMDWTGQPYF. The rearrangement uses TRBV19 and TRBJ2-3; 7 nucleotides line up with TRBD1. CDR1 and CDR2 (germline): LNHDA, SQIVND (reference sequence). This CDR3 region has 13 residues. The V and J ends lost 3 bases and 14 bases, in that order; junction bases with no gene match: 11.

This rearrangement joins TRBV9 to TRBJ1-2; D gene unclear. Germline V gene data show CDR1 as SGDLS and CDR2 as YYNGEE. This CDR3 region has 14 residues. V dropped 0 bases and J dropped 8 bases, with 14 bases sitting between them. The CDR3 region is CASSVGAGAGGYTF. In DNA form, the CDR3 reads TGTGCCAGCAGCGTAGGAGCAGGCGCGGGAGGCTACACCTTC.

CDR3 region: CASSPDSGGTYEQYF. DNA for the CDR3: TGTGCCAGCAGTCCCGACTCTGGCGGGACCTACGAGCAGTACTTC. V gene TRBV6-5 combines with J gene TRBJ2-7; TRBD2 might be the D (6 bases). CDR1 MNHEY and CDR2 SVGAGI come from the germline V gene. The length of the CDR3 is 15 residues. V was cut by 5 bases and J by 2 bases, with 16 bases left in between.

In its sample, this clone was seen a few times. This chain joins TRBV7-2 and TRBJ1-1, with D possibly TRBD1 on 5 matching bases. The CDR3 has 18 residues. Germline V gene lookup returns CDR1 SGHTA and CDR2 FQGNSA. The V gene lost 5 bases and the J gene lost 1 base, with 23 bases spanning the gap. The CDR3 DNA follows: TGTGCCAGCAGCACCTACGGGGGAGGAGGGCGGAAGAACACTGAAGCTTTCTTT. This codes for CASSTYGGGGRKNTEAFF.

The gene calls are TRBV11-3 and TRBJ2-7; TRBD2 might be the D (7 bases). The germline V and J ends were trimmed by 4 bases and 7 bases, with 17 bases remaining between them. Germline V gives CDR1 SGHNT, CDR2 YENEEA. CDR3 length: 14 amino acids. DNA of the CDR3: TGTGCCAGCAGCTACTCGGGGGGCTCGAGGGAGCAGTACTTC. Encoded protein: CASSYSGGSREQYF.

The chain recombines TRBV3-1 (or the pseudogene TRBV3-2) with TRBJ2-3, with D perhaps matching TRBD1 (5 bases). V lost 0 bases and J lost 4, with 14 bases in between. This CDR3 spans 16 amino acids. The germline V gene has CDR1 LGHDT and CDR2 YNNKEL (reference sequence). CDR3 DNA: TGTGCCAGCAGCCAAGATCCGGCAGGGTGGGCAGATACGCAGTATTTT. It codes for CASSQDPAGWADTQYF.

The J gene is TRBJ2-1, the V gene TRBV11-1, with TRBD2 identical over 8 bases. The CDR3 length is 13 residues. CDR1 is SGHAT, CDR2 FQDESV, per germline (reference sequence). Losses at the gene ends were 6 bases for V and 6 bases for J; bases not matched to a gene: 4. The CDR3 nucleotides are TGTGCCAGCAGTTCCGGGACTAGCAATGAGCAGTTCTTC. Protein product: CASSSGTSNEQFF.

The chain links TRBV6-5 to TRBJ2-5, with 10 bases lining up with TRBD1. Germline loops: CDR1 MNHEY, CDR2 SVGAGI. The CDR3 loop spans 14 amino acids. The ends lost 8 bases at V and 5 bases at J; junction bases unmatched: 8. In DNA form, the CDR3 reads TGTGCCAGCTTAGCGACAGGGGGCGAGGAGACCCAGTACTTC. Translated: CASLATGGEETQYF.

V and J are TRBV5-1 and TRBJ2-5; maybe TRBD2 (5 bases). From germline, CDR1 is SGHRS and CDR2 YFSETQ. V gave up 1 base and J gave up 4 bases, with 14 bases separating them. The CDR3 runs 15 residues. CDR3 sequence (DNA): TGCGCCAGCAGCTTGATGTCCGGGGTGGGAGAGACCCAGTACTTC. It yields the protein CASSLMSGVGETQYF.

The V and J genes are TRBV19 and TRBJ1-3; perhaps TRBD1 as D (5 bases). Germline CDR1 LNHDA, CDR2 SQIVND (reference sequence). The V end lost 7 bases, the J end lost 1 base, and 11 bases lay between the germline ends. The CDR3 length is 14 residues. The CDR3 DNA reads TGTGCCAGTACCCCGACAGTGTCTGGAAACACCATATATTTT. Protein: CASTPTVSGNTIYF.

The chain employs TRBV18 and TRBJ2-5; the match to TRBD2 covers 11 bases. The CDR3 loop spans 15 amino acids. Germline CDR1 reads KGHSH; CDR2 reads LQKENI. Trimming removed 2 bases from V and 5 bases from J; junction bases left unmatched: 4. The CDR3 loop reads CASSPGLAGGETQYF. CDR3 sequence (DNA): TGTGCCAGCTCACCAGGACTAGCGGGCGGGGAGACCCAGTACTTC.

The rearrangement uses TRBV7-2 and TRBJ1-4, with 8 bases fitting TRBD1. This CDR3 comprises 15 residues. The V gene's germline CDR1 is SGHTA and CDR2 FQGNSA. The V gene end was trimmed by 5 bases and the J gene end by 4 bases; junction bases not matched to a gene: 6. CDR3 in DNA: TGTGCCAGCAGCCTCAACAGGGGGGGTAATGAAAAACTGTTTTTT. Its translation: CASSLNRGGNEKLFF.

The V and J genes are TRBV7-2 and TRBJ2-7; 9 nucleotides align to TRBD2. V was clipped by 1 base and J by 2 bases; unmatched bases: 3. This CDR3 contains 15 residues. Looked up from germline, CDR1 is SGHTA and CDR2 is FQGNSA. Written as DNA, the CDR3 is TGTGCCAGCAGCTTAGGGGCTAGCGGGGCCTACGAGCAGTACTTC. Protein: CASSLGASGAYEQYF.

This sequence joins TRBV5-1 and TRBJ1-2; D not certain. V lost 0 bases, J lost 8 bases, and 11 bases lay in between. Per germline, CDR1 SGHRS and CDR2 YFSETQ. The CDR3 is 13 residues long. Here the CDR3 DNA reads TGCGCCAGCAGCTTGGACAGTGCAGAGGGCTACACCTTC. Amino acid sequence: CASSLDSAEGYTF.

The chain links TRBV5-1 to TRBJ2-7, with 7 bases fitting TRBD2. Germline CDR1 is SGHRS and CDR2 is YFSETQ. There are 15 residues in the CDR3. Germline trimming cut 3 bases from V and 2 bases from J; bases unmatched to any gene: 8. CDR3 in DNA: TGCGCCAGCAGCTCAGTAGGGAGCGGGGCCTACGAGCAGTACTTC. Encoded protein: CASSSVGSGAYEQYF.